Each of the 19 T cell receptor beta chains below was sequenced from the same sample in a study of blood T cell repertoires in COVID-19. TCRdb's copy holds only in-frame clones and misses some; the assay was immunoSEQ multiplex PCR. The data contain some 130,000 clones, 65% to 80% of them singletons. Sequencing was carried out using peripheral blood. Receptors originate from a man aged 55 to 70 with acute or convalescent COVID-19.

This clone was detected a few times. J is TRBJ2-1 and V is TRBV6-5; TRBD1 matches at 7 bases. The germline V gene encodes CDR1 MNHEY and CDR2 SVGAGI. The ends lost 7 bases at V and 9 bases at J; junction bases unmatched: 9. This CDR3 is 13 amino acids long. Here the CDR3 reads CASTKPAGGEQFF. The CDR3 nucleotides are TGTGCCAGCACCAAGCCCGCAGGGGGTGAGCAGTTCTTC.

This clone has more than one count but fewer than ten. The V call is TRBV6-5, the J call TRBJ1-5; TRBD1 matches at 7 bases. Germline CDR1 reads MNHEY; CDR2 reads SVGAGI. J was trimmed by 4 bases and V by 3 bases; bases with no gene match: 6. CDR3 size: 15 residues. The CDR3 loop is CASSYGSGGNQPQHF. DNA of the CDR3: TGTGCCAGCAGTTATGGCTCAGGGGGAAATCAGCCCCAGCATTTT.

The rearrangement uses TRBV7-9 and TRBJ2-1; tentatively, D is TRBD2 (5 bases). Per the germline V gene, CDR1 is SEHNR and CDR2 is FQNEAQ (reference sequence). The CDR3 consists of 15 residues. V dropped 5 bases and J dropped 0 bases, with 11 bases sitting between them. CDR3: CASSESGTSYNEQFF. The DNA of the CDR3 is TGTGCCAGCAGCGAGAGCGGCACCTCCTACAATGAGCAGTTCTTC.

The CDR3, as DNA: TGTGCCAGCAGTTTTCGTGTAGAGAATACGCAGTATTTT. Translation gives CASSFRVENTQYF. The chain combines TRBV28 with TRBJ2-3; D gene uncertain. Trimming removed 3 bases from V and 7 bases from J, with 11 bases in between. Germline lookup yields CDR1 MDHEN and CDR2 SYDVKM. This CDR3 is 13 amino acids long.

This sequence joins TRBV28 and TRBJ1-4; 7 bases are shared with TRBD1. Per the germline V gene, CDR1 is MDHEN and CDR2 is SYDVKM. With 5 bases clipped from V and 7 bases from J, the junction kept 4 bases outside the gene matches. The CDR3 is 13 amino acids. The CDR3 DNA is TGTGCCAGCAGTCCAGGACAGGCTGAAAAACTGTTTTTT. This gives the protein CASSPGQAEKLFF.

The CDR3 sequence: CASSLSGWDTGELFF. The DNA of the CDR3 is TGTGCCAGCAGCCTCTCGGGGTGGGACACCGGGGAGCTGTTTTTT. The chain is built from TRBV7-8 and TRBJ2-2; the D gene is possibly TRBD2 (5 bases). This CDR3 has 15 residues. V lost 5 bases to trimming and J lost 3 bases, with 13 bases between them. The germline gives CDR1 SGHVS, CDR2 FQNEAQ.

This chain joins TRBV5-4 and TRBJ2-7; 12 positions match TRBD2. V trimming: 1 base; J trimming: 2 bases; junction bases outside the gene matches: 4. Germline assignment: CDR1 SGHNT and CDR2 YYREEE (reference sequence). The CDR3 is made up of 16 amino acids. The CDR3 region has the DNA TGTGCCAGCAGCTTGACCCTAGCGGGAGGGACCTACGAGCAGTACTTC. This codes for CASSLTLAGGTYEQYF.

V and J are TRBV20-1 and TRBJ1-5, with D possibly TRBD1 on 6 matching bases. The CDR3 consists of 15 residues. V lost 3 bases and J lost 3, with 15 bases in between. Germline lookup yields CDR1 DFQATT and CDR2 SNEGSKA (reference sequence). In DNA, the CDR3 is TGCAGTGCTAGTTACAGGGAGAAAAACAATCAGCCCCAGCATTTT. Amino acids: CSASYREKNNQPQHF.

This sequence joins TRBV7-9 and TRBJ1-4; tentative D call: TRBD1 (5 bases). V shed 5 bases and J shed 7 bases, with 14 bases lying between them. The CDR3 loop spans 14 amino acids. Germline V gives CDR1 SEHNR, CDR2 FQNEAQ (reference sequence). The CDR3 DNA reads as TGTGCCAGCAGCCGTACAGGTGGTGGTGAAAAACTGTTTTTT. Amino acids: CASSRTGGGEKLFF.

This clone occurred a few times. The rearrangement links TRBV11-1 to TRBJ1-2; no reliable D call. Trimming left V 3 bases short and J 4 bases short, with 12 bases between. Germline CDR1 SGHAT, CDR2 FQDESV (reference sequence). This CDR3 region has 14 residues. The CDR3 sequence: CASSLEIGSYGYTF. The CDR3 DNA reads TGTGCCAGCAGCTTGGAGATTGGGTCCTATGGCTACACCTTC.

The rearrangement joins TRBV7-2 to TRBJ2-7; D possibly corresponds to TRBD1 (5 bases). The CDR3 extends over 13 amino acids. CDR1 and CDR2 (germline): SGHTA, FQGNSA. V lost 1 base, J lost 2 bases, and 6 bases lay in between. CDR3 nucleotide sequence: TGTGCCAGCAGCTTAGAGACAGCCTACGAGCAGTACTTC. This codes for CASSLETAYEQYF.

The CDR3 region has the DNA TGTGCCAGCAGTTTAGCGAGCATCCAAGCTTTCTTT. Protein: CASSLASIQAFF. This chain joins TRBV12-3 or TRBV12-4 and TRBJ1-1, with D unclear. V was trimmed by 0 bases and J by 9 bases, leaving 8 bases between them. The CDR3 loop spans 12 amino acids.

In this sample, this clone turned up once. One junction end does not reproduce the germline sequence, and a read error may be involved. The genes are TRBV5-8 and TRBJ2-4; the match to TRBD1 covers 7 bases. The CDR3 sequence is 12 residues long. Germline V lookup: CDR1 SGHTS, CDR2 YDEGEE. CDR3 bases: TGTGCCAGCAGCTTGACCCCGGGACAGATAGGCTTC. As protein: CASSLTPGQIGF.

V is TRBV29-1 and J is TRBJ2-3; 12 nucleotides match TRBD2. Germline V gene data show CDR1 as SQVTM and CDR2 as ANQGSEA. The CDR3 runs 15 residues. Trimming at V came to 3 bases and at J to 6 bases, leaving 7 bases not matched to a gene. The CDR3: CSVDPSGRADDTQYF. DNA for the CDR3: TGCAGCGTTGATCCTAGCGGGAGGGCAGATGATACGCAGTATTTT.

The chain couples TRBV4-3 to TRBJ2-2; TRBD1 matches at 7 bases. The CDR3 covers 15 residues. The V and J ends lost 0 bases and 7 bases, in that order; junction bases with no gene match: 5. Germline assignment: CDR1 LGHNA and CDR2 YSLEER. The CDR3 region has the DNA TGCGCCAGCAGCCAAGAACAGGGGAAGAACGGGGAGCTGTTTTTT. It yields the protein CASSQEQGKNGELFF.

The V gene is TRBV27, the J gene TRBJ1-2; D might be TRBD1 (6 bases). CDR1 and CDR2 from the germline V gene are MNHEY and SMNVEV (reference sequence). Trimming cost V 3 bases and J 3 bases, with 14 bases left between them. The CDR3 is 15 residues long. CDR3 sequence: CASSFRQAPDYGYTF. The CDR3 region has the DNA TGTGCCAGCAGTTTTAGACAGGCGCCGGACTATGGCTACACCTTC.

This clone occurred once. The chain is built from TRBV5-6 and TRBJ2-1; 7 positions agree with TRBD2. The CDR3 loop spans 15 amino acids. Germline V gene lookup returns CDR1 SGHDT and CDR2 YYEEEE. Trimming cost V 0 bases and J 15 bases; bases outside gene matches: 15. This chain's CDR3 is CASSLEISGLADLFF. CDR3 nucleotide sequence: TGTGCCAGCAGCTTGGAGATTTCAGGGCTAGCGGATCTGTTCTTC.

This clone has just a few counts. This specimen includes other DNA sequences encoding the same CDR3. The chain employs TRBV27 and TRBJ1-6; D is undetermined. CDR1 and CDR2 from the germline V gene are MNHEY and SMNVEV (reference sequence). This CDR3 spans 12 amino acids. The germline V and J ends were trimmed by 3 bases and 6 bases, with 3 bases remaining between them. For the CDR3, the DNA is TGTGCCAGCAGTTTCAGTAATTCACCCCTCCACTTT. Translating it yields CASSFSNSPLHF.

This chain connects TRBV21-1 to TRBJ2-7; the D call TRBD2 from the table was never checked on the DNA. TRBV21-1 is a known pseudogene. This CDR3 is built from 15 residues. CDR3 sequence: CASSNCPSGTYEQYF. The CDR3 DNA reads as TGTGCCAGCAGCAATTGTCCTAGCGGGACCTACGAGCAGTACTTC.